What follows describes a single T cell receptor (beta chain). Antigen unknown. The data stem from a study of shared clonotypes between healthy human individuals. Whole-study findings and limits: Among donors, clonotype sharing was expected to be affected by sequencing depth.

Germline CDR1 SGDLS, CDR2 YYNGEE. This CDR3 has 16 residues. The J segment lost 6 bases and the V segment lost 0 bases, leaving 11 bases of the junction unmatched. CD45RO-negative cells were positively selected for CCR7, leaving out terminally differentiated effector memory CD45RA+ cells. The authors split each subset's genomic DNA evenly across several immunoSEQ plates. Sequenced by immunoSEQ multiplex PCR; TCRdb stores in-frame clones only, minus some. The sample has about 2.1 million clones, about 93% seen once; the top ten hold 1.5% to 2%. Sequenced sample: naive CD8+ T cells from PBMCs. The clonotype originates from a young man in good health. Some clones in this sample may be carry-over from other donors' samples. The chain links TRBV9 to TRBJ2-5; 7 nucleotides line up with TRBD1. The CDR3 sequence is CASSVGPGGSSKTQYF. The CDR3 coding sequence is TGTGCCAGCAGCGTAGGGCCAGGGGGAAGCTCGAAGACCCAGTACTTC.